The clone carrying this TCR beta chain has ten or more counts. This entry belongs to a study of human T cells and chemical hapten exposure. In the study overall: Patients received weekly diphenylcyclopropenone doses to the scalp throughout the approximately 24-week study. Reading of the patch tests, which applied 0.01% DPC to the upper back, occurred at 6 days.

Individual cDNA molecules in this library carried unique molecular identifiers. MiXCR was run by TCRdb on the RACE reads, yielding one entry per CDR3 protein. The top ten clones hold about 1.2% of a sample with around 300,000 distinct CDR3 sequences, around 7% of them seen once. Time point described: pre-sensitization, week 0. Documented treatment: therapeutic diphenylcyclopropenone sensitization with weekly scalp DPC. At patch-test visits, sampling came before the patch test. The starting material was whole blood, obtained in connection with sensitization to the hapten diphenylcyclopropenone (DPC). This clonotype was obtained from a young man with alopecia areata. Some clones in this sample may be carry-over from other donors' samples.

CDR3 sequence reads: CASSLPQVAAGQATYEAFF. CDR3 DNA: TGTGCCAGCAGCTTACCCCAGGTCGCAGCGGGACAGGCGACCTATGAAGCTTTCTTT. V gene TRBV7-9 combines with J gene TRBJ1-1, with 8 bases identical to TRBD1. Germline V gene data show CDR1 as SEHNR and CDR2 as FQNEAQ (reference sequence). The CDR3 length is 19 residues. V gave up 2 bases and J gave up 7 bases; unmatched junction bases: 21.